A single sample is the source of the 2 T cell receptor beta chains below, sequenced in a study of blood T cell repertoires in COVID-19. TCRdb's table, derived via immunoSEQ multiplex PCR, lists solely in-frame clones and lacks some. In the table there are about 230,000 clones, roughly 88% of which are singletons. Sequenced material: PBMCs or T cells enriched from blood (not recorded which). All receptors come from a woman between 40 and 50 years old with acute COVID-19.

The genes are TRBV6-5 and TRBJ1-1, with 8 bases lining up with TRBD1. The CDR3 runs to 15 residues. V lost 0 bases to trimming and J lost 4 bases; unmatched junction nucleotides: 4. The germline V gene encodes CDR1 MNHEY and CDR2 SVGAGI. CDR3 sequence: CASSYSTGVSTEAFF. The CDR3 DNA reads TGTGCCAGCAGTTACTCGACAGGGGTATCCACTGAAGCTTTCTTT.

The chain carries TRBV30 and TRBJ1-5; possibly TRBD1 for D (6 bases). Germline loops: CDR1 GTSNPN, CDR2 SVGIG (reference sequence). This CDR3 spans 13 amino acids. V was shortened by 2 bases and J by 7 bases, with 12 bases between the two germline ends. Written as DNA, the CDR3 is TGTGCCTGGAGTTCAGGGGCCGGCCAGCCCCAGCATTTT. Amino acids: CAWSSGAGQPQHF. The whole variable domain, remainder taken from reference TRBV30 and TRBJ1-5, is SQTIHQWPATLVQPVGSPLSLECTVEGTSNPNLYWYRQAAGRGLQLLFYSVGIGQISSEVPQNLSASRPQDRQFILSSKKLLLSDSGFYLCAWSSGAGQPQHFGDGTRLSIL.